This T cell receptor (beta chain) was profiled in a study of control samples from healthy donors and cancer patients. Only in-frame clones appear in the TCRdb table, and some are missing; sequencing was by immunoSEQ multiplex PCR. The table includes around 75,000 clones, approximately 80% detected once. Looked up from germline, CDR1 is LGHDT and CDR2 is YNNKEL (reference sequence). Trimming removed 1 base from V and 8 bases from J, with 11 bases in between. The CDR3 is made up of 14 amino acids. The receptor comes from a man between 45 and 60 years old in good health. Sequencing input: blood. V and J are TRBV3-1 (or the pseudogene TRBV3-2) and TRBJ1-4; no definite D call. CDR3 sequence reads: CASSQGDAREKLFF. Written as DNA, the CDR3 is TGTGCCAGCAGCCAAGGGGATGCTCGGGAAAAACTGTTTTTT.